This T cell receptor beta chain was captured in a study of T cell responses to AZD1222 COVID-19 vaccine. General study findings and limits: The span of vaccine-associated CD4 TCRs extended across spike, with dominance at 160-218 and 743-854.

This clone was seen a single time. Its antigen remains unidentified. Germline V gene data show CDR1 as SGDLS and CDR2 as YYNGEE. With 0 bases removed from V and 4 bases from J, the gap between germline ends came to 7 bases. The CDR3 has 13 residues. The protocol was immunoSEQ multiplex PCR, while the TCRdb copy is restricted to in-frame clones and leaves out a portion. The sample carries 60,000 to 75,000 clones, approximately 83% recorded once. The source of this sequence is an adult who received the AZD1222 COVID-19 vaccine. The source was peripheral blood, collected 28 days after the second AZD1222 dose. The V and J genes are TRBV9 and TRBJ1-1; perhaps TRBD1 as D (5 bases). CDR3 residues: CASSVVQGTEAFF. As DNA, the CDR3 is TGTGCCAGCAGCGTAGTTCAGGGCACTGAAGCTTTCTTT.